This TCR beta chain came from a study of tumor and adjacent non-tumor tissue in lung cancer. With regard to this clonotype: A junction end diverges from the germline sequence, so it may reflect a read error.

This sample's RNA came from whole unsorted tissue. The library came from three nested PCR rounds adapted from ARM-PCR protocols. TCRdb reanalysed the multiplex PCR reads using MiXCR and keeps one entry per CDR3 protein. This sample has some 200,000 distinct CDR3 sequences, with over 55% found just once. The CDR3 runs to 15 residues. Germline loops: CDR1 LGHNT, CDR2 FRNRAP. The V gene is TRBV12-5, the J gene TRBJ1-2, with a possible D match to TRBD1 (5 bases). The TCR sequence derives from a man in his fifties or sixties with non-small cell lung cancer. The sample taken for sequencing was lung tumor tissue. The CDR3 sequence is CVSGFGHRGGYGYTF. DNA of the CDR3: TGTGTTAGTGGTTTCGGACATAGGGGAGGCTATGGCTACACCTTC.